Listed below are T cell receptor beta chains from one sample, sequenced in a study of blood T cell repertoires in COVID-19. Assay used: immunoSEQ multiplex PCR; TCRdb lists only in-frame clones, some missing. Seen here are more than 60,000 clones, around 80% observed once, and the top ten hold more than 9%. Sequences were obtained from peripheral blood. The receptors shown here come from a man aged 60 to 69 with acute or convalescent COVID-19. Both conserved end residues are part of each CDR3. The D gene is left open where the match is weak. Clone sizes are given selectively: once, few, many, or a class where the clone is expanded.

v_gene,d_gene,abundance,j_gene,CDR3nt,CDR3aa
TRBV7-3,.,.,TRBJ2-1,TGTGCCAGCAGCTCGACTGACGGTAAAAGCTACAATGAGCAGTTCTTC,CASSSTDGKSYNEQFF
TRBV24-1,TRBD1,once,TRBJ1-5,TGTGCCACCAGTGATCAGGGGGTTAGCAATCAGCCCCAGCATTTT,CATSDQGVSNQPQHF
TRBV18,.,.,TRBJ1-2,TGTGCCAGCTCACCCGCTCTCACAGGGCCGAACTATGGCTACACCTTC,CASSPALTGPNYGYTF
TRBV5-4,.,.,TRBJ1-6,TGTGCCAGCAGCTTACAGGGTGAATCCTATAATTCACCCCTCCACTTT,CASSLQGESYNSPLHF
TRBV30,.,.,TRBJ2-7,TGTGCCTGGAGTTCCGGGGACGAGCAGTACTTC,CAWSSGDEQYF
TRBV7-9,TRBD1,.,TRBJ2-2,TGTGCCAGCAGAACTGTTCAGGGGGCGGGCACCGGGGAGCTGTTTTTT,CASRTVQGAGTGELFF
TRBV24-1,.,.,TRBJ2-2,TGTGCCACCAGTGATCAGAGGACAGCGAACACCGGGGAGCTGTTTTTT,CATSDQRTANTGELFF
TRBV10-3,.,.,TRBJ1-3,TGTGCCATCAGCGAACCCGACAGTCGGGACACCATATATTTT,CAISEPDSRDTIYF
TRBV15,TRBD2,.,TRBJ2-1,TGTGCCACCAGCAGAGCCGGGGGGGGGTACAATGAGCAGTTCTTC,CATSRAGGGYNEQFF
TRBV3-1/TRBV3-2,TRBD1,.,TRBJ1-4,TGTGCCAGCAGCGCCCGGGACAGGGTTGAAAAACTGTTTTTT,CASSARDRVEKLFF
TRBV5-1,TRBD2,.,TRBJ2-1,TGCGCCAGCAGCGTCACTAGCGGGGTAGGCGATGAGCAGTTCTTC,CASSVTSGVGDEQFF
TRBV11-2,TRBD2,.,TRBJ2-1,TGTGCCAGCAGCCGCCTTAGCGGGGACAATGAGCAGTTCTTC,CASSRLSGDNEQFF
TRBV10-3,TRBD1,.,TRBJ2-5,TGTGCCATCAGTGACGGGACAGGGAGGAGAGAGACCCAGTACTTC,CAISDGTGRRETQYF
TRBV2,TRBD1,.,TRBJ2-5,TGTGCCAGCAGTGCACGACAGGGTGAACAGACCCAGTACTTC,CASSARQGEQTQYF
TRBV4-3,TRBD1,.,TRBJ2-3,TGCGCCAGCAGCCAGGACAGGGTCGGGACGCAGTATTTT,CASSQDRVGTQYF
TRBV2,TRBD2,.,TRBJ2-5,TGTGCCAGCAAGGAGCGGGAGCTCCAAGAGACCCAGTACTTC,CASKERELQETQYF
TRBV18,TRBD2,.,TRBJ2-2,TGTGCCAGCTCACAAGGACTAGCGGGTAACACCGGGGAGCTGTTTTTT,CASSQGLAGNTGELFF
TRBV7-2,TRBD2,.,TRBJ2-1,TGTGCCAGCAGACCGGGACTAGCCAACAATGAGCAGTTCTTC,CASRPGLANNEQFF
TRBV6-2/TRBV6-3,TRBD1,once,TRBJ1-2,TGTGCCAGCAGTTACTCGACGGGACAGAGGAGCTACACCTTC,CASSYSTGQRSYTF
TRBV5-4,.,.,TRBJ2-1,TGTGCCAGCAGCGGGGGGGCGGGAGTTGGGAATGAGCAGTTCTTC,CASSGGAGVGNEQFF
TRBV4-3,.,.,TRBJ1-5,TGCGCCAGCAGCCAACGAATCAGTAGCAATCAGCCCCAGCATTTT,CASSQRISSNQPQHF
TRBV12-5,TRBD1,.,TRBJ2-3,TGTGCTAGCTCAGGGGGCGAGACAGATACGCAGTATTTT,CASSGGETDTQYF
TRBV6-1,TRBD1,.,TRBJ1-2,TGTGCCAGCAGTGAATTGGGCAGGGGGCGCAGAGGCTACACCTTC,CASSELGRGRRGYTF
TRBV10-3,TRBD2,.,TRBJ2-3,TGTGCCATCAGCCTAGGACTAGCGGGGGATACGCAGTATTTT,CAISLGLAGDTQYF
TRBV5-1,.,.,TRBJ1-2,TGCGCCAGCAGCTTCGGACAATACTATGGCTACACCTTC,CASSFGQYYGYTF
TRBV28,.,.,TRBJ1-5,TGTGCCAGCAGTTTAGGGCATCAGCCCCAGCATTTT,CASSLGHQPQHF
TRBV18,.,.,TRBJ2-2,TGTGCCAGCTCACCCATGGAGAAGTATACCGGGGAGCTGTTTTTT,CASSPMEKYTGELFF
TRBV27,.,.,TRBJ1-5,TGTGCCAGCAGTTCCCAGGGGTATTGGCAGCCCCAGCATTTT,CASSSQGYWQPQHF
TRBV6-4,.,.,TRBJ1-6,TGTGCCAGCAGTCCAGGGTTCCATAATTCACCCCTCCACTTT,CASSPGFHNSPLHF
TRBV5-1,.,.,TRBJ2-7,TGCGCCAGCAGCTTGCAATACAGCTACGAGCAGTACTTC,CASSLQYSYEQYF
TRBV5-1,TRBD1,.,TRBJ2-3,TGCGCCAGCAGCTTGGAAGGGGGCAGCACCACAGATACGCAGTATTTT,CASSLEGGSTTDTQYF
TRBV7-9,.,.,TRBJ2-4,TGTGCCAGCAGCTTAGCGGGGGCCGGCAAAAACATTCAGTACTTC,CASSLAGAGKNIQYF
TRBV7-9,TRBD2,once,TRBJ2-1,TGTGCCAGCAGCCCTAGCGCGCTAGCGGGAGAGGGAGCCTACAATGAGCAGTTCTTC,CASSPSALAGEGAYNEQFF
TRBV9,.,.,TRBJ1-2,TGTGCCAGCAGCGGGACAGACAACTATGGCTACACCTTC,CASSGTDNYGYTF
TRBV5-6,TRBD1,.,TRBJ1-2,TGTGCCAGCAGCCCACCGGGACAGCCGTATGGCTACACCTTC,CASSPPGQPYGYTF
TRBV7-3,.,.,TRBJ1-2,TGTGCCAGCAGCTTACAACAGGCCTATGGCTACACCTTC,CASSLQQAYGYTF
TRBV25-1,TRBD2,few,TRBJ2-5,TGTGCCAGCGGGGACTACCACCAAGAGACCCAGTACTTC,CASGDYHQETQYF
TRBV18,TRBD2,.,TRBJ2-1,TGTGCCAGCTCACTCACTAGCGGGGGTTACAATGAGCAGTTCTTC,CASSLTSGGYNEQFF
TRBV5-1,.,.,TRBJ1-4,TGCGCCAGCAACACAGGGTATTCTAATGAAAAACTGTTTTTT,CASNTGYSNEKLFF
TRBV3-1/TRBV3-2,TRBD1,.,TRBJ1-6,TGTGCCAGCAGAAGCTGGACAGGGTCTTCTTCACCCCTCCACTTT,CASRSWTGSSSPLHF
TRBV14,.,.,TRBJ2-1,TGTGCCAGCAGCCCCCCAAAGCGGCCCTCCGAGAATGAGCAGTTCTTC,CASSPPKRPSENEQFF
TRBV6-5,.,.,TRBJ2-7,TGTGCCAGCAGTCCTTCCTGGACAGCTGCCTACGAGCAGTACTTC,CASSPSWTAAYEQYF
TRBV13,.,.,TRBJ2-7,TGTGCCAGCAGTTCCGGGACACCCTACGAGCAGTACTTC,CASSSGTPYEQYF
TRBV10-2,TRBD2,.,TRBJ2-1,TGCGCCAGCAGTGAGGGGCTAGCGGGAGTATCACGGGAGCAGTTCTTC,CASSEGLAGVSREQFF
TRBV5-1,TRBD1,.,TRBJ1-5,TGCGCCAGCAGCTTGACAGGGGGGAGCAATCAGCCCCAGCATTTT,CASSLTGGSNQPQHF
TRBV7-8,.,few,TRBJ2-2,TGTGCCAGCAGCGCCGAGGGGGAGCTGTTTTTT,CASSAEGELFF
TRBV18,TRBD2,.,TRBJ2-5,TGTGCCAGCTCACCGGGAGGGGACGAGACCCAGTACTTC,CASSPGGDETQYF